This TCR beta chain emerged from a study of PD-1 blockade in mismatch repair-deficient tumors (dated by TCRdb to about 2017). As for the study more broadly: The trial enrolled under 90 consecutive patients with approximately twelve mismatch repair-deficient cancer types between September 2013 and late 2016, all previously treated and progressing. Deep sequencing of TCR CDR3 regions was used to track tumor-associated T cell clones in peripheral blood of patients responding to PD-1 blockade.

The receptor library was made with the immunoSEQ multiplex PCR assay. What TCRdb holds here is the immuneACCESS table cut down to in-frame rearrangements. Part of the clones is not present; checked against another copy, under half of the missing clones reflect an unresolved V gene, and the others are unexplained. The sample table shows some 50,000 clones, and over 75% are seen once. The top ten hold under 3.5% of the sample. The sample's time point label, in plain terms: peripheral blood before pembrolizumab. Mismatch repair deficiency was established in every enrolled patient by polymerase chain reaction or immunohistochemistry. Three patients who responded to pembrolizumab therapy underwent TCR sequencing. In the phase II trial, pembrolizumab PD-1 blockade was tested prospectively in advanced mismatch repair-deficient cancers, no matter which tissue of origin the cancers came from. Peripheral blood T cell samples were collected serially, before PD-1 blockade began and at several time points afterward. Blood sampling times were expressed in weeks after the first pembrolizumab dose.

CDR1 and CDR2 (LGHNT, FRNRAP) derive from the germline V gene. V loses 2 bases, J loses 8 bases, and the germline ends lie 18 bases apart. Spanning cysteine to phenylalanine, the CDR3 consists of 16 amino acids. The entry retains the CDR3 DNA only, 48 bases that are in frame from base 1. Broader findings and caveats from the paper: Clones residing in the tumor, which were often undetectable in blood before treatment, expanded quickly after pembrolizumab and then contracted, generally before radiologic responses.

In regard to this clone: There is no known antigen for this receptor. Within one base of it there is no much larger clone, and no base qualities were kept.

In this chain, TRBV12-5 is recombined with TRBJ1-4, with TRBD1 as a weak D call on 5 bases. The input for sequencing was PBMCs, taken before pembrolizumab treatment. The sequence came from an adult with mismatch repair-deficient cancer. The CDR3 region has the sequence CASGLNGAGVGEKLFF. The sequenced DNA is TGTGCTAGTGGTTTGAACGGGGCGGGGGTCGGCGAAAAACTGTTTTTT.